These 15 T cell receptor beta chains were sequenced from one sample in a study of blood T cell repertoires in COVID-19. Data came from immunoSEQ multiplex PCR; TCRdb stores just in-frame clones and leaves some out. The profile covers about 270,000 clones, with around 91% appearing a single time and 2% to 2.5% taken by the ten largest. Sequenced sample: PBMCs or T cells enriched from blood (not recorded which). All receptors derive from a woman younger than 35 who had recovered from COVID-19.

V gene TRBV12-3 or TRBV12-4 combines with J gene TRBJ1-2, with a weak D call TRBD1 (6 bases). This CDR3 is built from 13 residues. V gave up 4 bases and J gave up 8 bases, with 14 bases separating them. CDR3 sequence (DNA): TGTGCCAGCAGTTGGACCCCAGGGGACGGCTACACCTTC. Protein product: CASSWTPGDGYTF.

V usage is TRBV6-6 and J usage is TRBJ1-5; 7 bases align to TRBD1. Germline-derived CDR1 and CDR2 are MNHNY and SVGAGI (reference sequence). This CDR3 spans 15 amino acids. After removal of 5 bases from V and 2 bases from J, the junction contained 6 bases not matched to a gene. The CDR3 is CASSRDSLGNQPQHF. The DNA of the CDR3 is TGTGCCAGCAGTCGGGACAGCTTAGGCAATCAGCCCCAGCATTTT.

The gene calls are TRBV19 and TRBJ1-5; 9 bases line up with TRBD1. J gave up 7 bases and V 5 bases, and 6 bases lay outside the gene matches. Germline CDR1 is LNHDA and CDR2 is SQIVND (reference sequence). The CDR3 length is 14 residues. The CDR3 nucleotides read TGTGCCAGTAGTTTGGGACAGGGCGGCCAGCCCCAGCATTTT. Translation: CASSLGQGGQPQHF. The full variable domain, with the rest looked up from reference TRBV19 and TRBJ1-5, is DGGITQSPKYLFRKEGQNVTLSCEQNLNHDAMYWYRQDPGQGLRLIYYSQIVNDFQKGDIAEGYSVSREKKESFPLTVTSAQKNPTAFYLCASSLGQGGQPQHFGDGTRLSIL.

This chain connects TRBV11-3 to TRBJ2-1, with 8 bases matching TRBD2. The germline V gene encodes CDR1 SGHNT and CDR2 YENEEA. J was trimmed by 2 bases and V by 4 bases; bases with no gene match: 7. The CDR3 runs to 16 residues. The CDR3 protein is CASSSRTGLAYNEQFF. The CDR3 DNA is TGTGCCAGCAGCTCTCGGACGGGACTAGCCTACAATGAGCAGTTCTTC.

The gene calls are TRBV7-9 and TRBJ2-3; 7 nucleotides match TRBD2. The length of the CDR3 is 15 residues. In germline, CDR1 is SEHNR, CDR2 FQNEAQ (reference sequence). V was clipped by 4 bases and J by 2 bases; unmatched bases: 6. This CDR3 reads CASSSSGAYTDTQYF. CDR3 sequence (DNA): TGTGCCAGCAGCTCCAGCGGGGCCTACACAGATACGCAGTATTTT.

The rearrangement links TRBV15 to TRBJ2-7; 7 bases are shared with TRBD1. There are 13 residues in the CDR3. Losses at the gene ends were 4 bases for V and 3 bases for J; bases not matched to a gene: 3. Germline V gives CDR1 LNHNV, CDR2 YYDKDF (reference sequence). The CDR3 loop reads CATSNRDSYEQYF. Written as DNA, the CDR3 is TGTGCCACCAGCAACCGGGACAGCTACGAGCAGTACTTC.

This chain uses TRBV2 with TRBJ1-5; D is uncertain. The V end was cut by 2 bases, the J end by 5 bases, with 10 bases between. This CDR3 region has 14 residues. Germline V lookup: CDR1 SNHLY, CDR2 FYNNEI. In DNA, the CDR3 is TGTGCCAGCAGTGAACTCGGGAAACATCAGCCCCAGCATTTT. Protein: CASSELGKHQPQHF.

The J gene is TRBJ1-4, the V gene TRBV9; D might be TRBD1 (6 bases). The V and J ends lost 0 bases and 7 bases respectively, with 13 bases between them. Germline V gene data show CDR1 as SGDLS and CDR2 as YYNGEE. This CDR3 has 15 residues. The CDR3 loop is CASSVESGEGEKLFF. In DNA, the CDR3 is TGTGCCAGCAGCGTAGAATCAGGGGAGGGTGAAAAACTGTTTTTT.

The chain recombines TRBV9 with TRBJ1-5; 7 nucleotides line up with TRBD1. This CDR3 has 15 amino acids. Germline assignment: CDR1 SGDLS and CDR2 YYNGEE. J lost 4 bases, V lost 3 bases, and 7 bases had no gene match. CDR3 residues: CASSEPGQSNQPQHF. The CDR3 region has the DNA TGTGCCAGCAGCGAGCCGGGACAGTCAAATCAGCCCCAGCATTTT.

This rearrangement joins TRBV10-2 to TRBJ2-7; tentatively, D is TRBD2 (6 bases). The germline V and J ends were trimmed by 8 bases and 1 base, with 15 bases remaining between them. Germline V lookup: CDR1 WSHSY, CDR2 SAAADI. The CDR3 extends over 14 amino acids. The CDR3 spells CASWGDGGSYEQYF. The CDR3 nucleotides read TGCGCCAGCTGGGGGGACGGTGGTTCCTACGAGCAGTACTTC.

The chain joins TRBV6-6 to TRBJ1-3, with a tentative D call TRBD1 (5 bases). Germline CDR1 is MNHNY and CDR2 is SVGAGI (reference sequence). V gave up 4 bases and J gave up 5 bases, with 12 bases separating them. The length of the CDR3 is 14 residues. The CDR3: CASSFPQGRNTIYF. DNA for the CDR3: TGTGCCAGCAGTTTCCCGCAGGGAAGAAACACCATATATTTT.

The V call is TRBV19, the J call TRBJ1-3; D gene ambiguous. Germline V gene sequence: CDR1 LNHDA, CDR2 SQIVND (reference sequence). This CDR3 comprises 15 residues. Trimming removed 6 bases from V and 1 base from J, with 13 bases in between. The CDR3 is CASSYTVGSGNTIYF. The CDR3 DNA reads as TGTGCCAGTAGCTATACAGTAGGATCTGGAAACACCATATATTTT.

The V gene is TRBV29-1, the J gene TRBJ2-7, with D perhaps TRBD1 (7 bases). CDR3 size: 12 residues. Between the trimmed V and J ends, which lost 3 bases and 9 bases, there was a span of 15 bases. CDR1 is SQVTM, CDR2 ANQGSEA, per germline. The CDR3 coding sequence is TGCAGCGTTGAGGAGGGGGCTGGAGGGCAGTACTTC. It specifies CSVEEGAGGQYF.

This clone has just one count. V and J are TRBV15 and TRBJ1-2, with TRBD1 identical over 9 bases. Trimming at V came to 5 bases and at J to 7 bases, leaving 20 bases not matched to a gene. Germline assignment: CDR1 LNHNV and CDR2 YYDKDF (reference sequence). The CDR3 covers 18 residues. CDR3 nucleotide sequence: TGTGCCACCAGCGGAAACCGGGACAGGGATGCTCGAAGGTCTGGCTACACCTTC. It translates to CATSGNRDRDARRSGYTF.

This chain connects TRBV19 to TRBJ1-2; D is unresolved. This CDR3 is 15 amino acids long. Germline CDR1 reads LNHDA; CDR2 reads SQIVND (reference sequence). The V end was cut by 0 bases, the J end by 6 bases, with 14 bases between. CDR3: CASSIELIEGDGYTF. CDR3 nucleotide sequence: TGTGCCAGTAGTATAGAACTAATAGAGGGCGATGGCTACACCTTC.